This TCR beta chain was captured by sequencing in a study of healthy donors' naive CD4 and CD8 T cells. Sorting defined naive CD4+ as CD4+CD8-CD45RO-CD45RA+ and naive CD8+ as CD8+CD4-CD45RA+CD27bright. Trimming cost V 6 bases and J 6 bases, with 10 bases left between them. Germline lookup yields CDR1 MNHEY and CDR2 SMNVEV (reference sequence). This CDR3 contains 12 residues. A linear amplification protocol produced the TCR libraries from around 500 ng of total RNA. TCRdb ran MiXCR on the reads and lists one entry per CDR3 protein. This sample has approximately 200,000 distinct CDR3 sequences, with around 74% found just once. Study outcomes and limitations: Bulk sequencing left alpha and beta chains unpaired.

As regards this clonotype: Antigen unknown.

Sequencing was carried out using naive CD4+ and CD8+ T cells sorted from blood, pooled from several donors. This TCR was sampled from a pool of human donors in good health; the sample pools cells from several healthy donors. The chain uses TRBV27 and TRBJ2-3; possible D gene TRBD1, 5 bases. The CDR3 sequence is CASRSGLDTQYF. Here the CDR3 DNA reads TGTGCCAGCAGGTCAGGGTTGGATACGCAGTATTTT.